This passage covers 17 T cell receptor beta chains from one sample sequenced in a study of blood T cell repertoires in COVID-19. The protocol was immunoSEQ multiplex PCR, while the TCRdb copy is restricted to in-frame clones and leaves out a portion. The data contain 35,000 to 50,000 clones, 91% of them singletons. The specimen was peripheral blood. These receptors were collected from a woman aged 25 to 39 in a cohort sampled during active COVID-19.

This chain joins TRBV28 and TRBJ1-1, with a possible D match to TRBD1 (6 bases). CDR1 is MDHEN, CDR2 SYDVKM, per germline. The germline V and J ends were trimmed by 3 bases and 6 bases, with 11 bases remaining between them. This CDR3 is built from 13 residues. The CDR3 coding sequence is TGTGCCAGCAGTTTTACAGGGAGGGCTGAAGCTTTCTTT. Translation gives CASSFTGRAEAFF.

The chain links TRBV6-2 or TRBV6-3 to TRBJ1-2, with 9 bases matching TRBD1. The CDR3 spans 12 residues. V lost 5 bases and J lost 8; bases outside the gene matches: 3. The germline V gene encodes CDR1 MNHEY and CDR2 SVGEGT. In nucleotides, the CDR3 is TGTGCCAGCAGTCGGACAGGGGACGGCTACACCTTC. It encodes CASSRTGDGYTF.

The genes are TRBV28 and TRBJ1-1, with a possible D match to TRBD1 (6 bases). The V gene lost 4 bases and the J gene lost 4 bases, with 16 bases spanning the gap. The CDR3 runs to 15 residues. Germline lookup yields CDR1 MDHEN and CDR2 SYDVKM. CDR3 DNA: TGTGCCAGCAGTTCTCTCAGGGGTAGGGGCACTGAAGCTTTCTTT. This sequence encodes CASSSLRGRGTEAFF.

This clone was counted between two and nine times. The V call is TRBV5-1, the J call TRBJ2-1; the match to TRBD1 covers 7 bases. V was pared by 1 base and J by 4 bases, with 8 bases of the junction left unmatched. The CDR3 consists of 16 residues. The germline V gene encodes CDR1 SGHRS and CDR2 YFSETQ. CDR3 region: CASSLSRQGPYNEQFF. CDR3 bases: TGCGCCAGCAGCTTGTCTCGACAGGGTCCATACAATGAGCAGTTCTTC.

The chain couples TRBV30 to TRBJ2-7; 9 bases agree with TRBD1. The J segment lost 4 bases and the V segment lost 5 bases, leaving 6 bases of the junction unmatched. Per germline, CDR1 GTSNPN and CDR2 SVGIG (reference sequence). The CDR3 extends over 13 amino acids. CDR3 sequence: CAWSTGTGYEQYF. In DNA form, the CDR3 reads TGTGCCTGGTCTACCGGGACAGGGTACGAGCAGTACTTC.

The CDR3 region is CASIPTGVNYGYTF. As DNA, the CDR3 is TGTGCCAGTATACCTACAGGGGTTAACTATGGCTACACCTTC. This chain joins TRBV19 and TRBJ1-2, with 7 nucleotides matching TRBD1. V was pared by 7 bases and J by 1 base, with 6 bases of the junction left unmatched. The germline gives CDR1 LNHDA, CDR2 SQIVND (reference sequence). The CDR3 has 14 amino acids.

The CDR3 here is CASSLDLLASGRTSGRDEQFF. In nucleotides, the CDR3 is TGCGCCAGCAGCTTGGATTTGTTGGCTAGCGGGAGAACATCAGGACGCGATGAGCAGTTCTTC. The gene calls are TRBV5-1 and TRBJ2-1; 10 bases match TRBD2. Looked up from germline, CDR1 is SGHRS and CDR2 is YFSETQ. The CDR3 is 21 amino acids. The V and J ends lost 0 bases and 8 bases, in that order; junction bases with no gene match: 23. The full variable domain, its missing parts supplied by reference TRBV5-1 and TRBJ2-1, is KAGVTQTPRYLIKTRGQQVTLSCSPISGHRSVSWYQQTPGQGLQFLFEYFSETQRNKGNFPGRFSGRQFSNSRSEMNVSTLELGDSALYLCASSLDLLASGRTSGRDEQFFGPGTRLTVL.

The chain employs TRBV7-8 and TRBJ2-3; weak D call: TRBD2 (6 bases). Germline values: CDR1 SGHVS, CDR2 FQNEAQ. The V end was cut by 5 bases, the J end by 1 base, with 16 bases between. The CDR3 length is 16 residues. This CDR3 reads CASSPKRSSGTDTQYF. CDR3 nucleotides: TGTGCCAGCAGCCCTAAGAGGTCTAGCGGCACAGATACGCAGTATTTT.

V usage is TRBV6-6 and J usage is TRBJ1-1, with 7 bases identical to TRBD1. The CDR3 loop spans 14 amino acids. Germline CDR1 and CDR2: MNHNY and SVGAGI (reference sequence). With V trimmed by 2 bases and J by 4 bases, 4 bases remained unmatched. This chain's CDR3 is CASSYEGASTEAFF. Here the CDR3 DNA reads TGTGCCAGCAGTTACGAGGGGGCGTCCACTGAAGCTTTCTTT.

A note on this clone: No DNA is shown, since the ends of the CDR3 on it are uncertain; the CDR3 is the one TCRdb lists. The rearrangement uses TRBV19 and TRBJ2-6; the table's D gene call, TRBD2, was not cross checked with the DNA. The CDR3 region is 16 residues in length, termini included. CDR1 LNHDA and CDR2 SQIVND come from the germline V gene (reference sequence). CDR3 amino acids: CASSFGSGAGANVLTF.

This chain links TRBV5-1 with TRBJ2-7; 11 positions agree with TRBD2. Germline values: CDR1 SGHRS, CDR2 YFSETQ. There are 14 residues in the CDR3. Losses at the gene ends were 2 bases for V and 5 bases for J; bases not matched to a gene: 3. CDR3 protein: CASSFSSGRNEQYF. Written as DNA, the CDR3 is TGCGCCAGCAGCTTCTCTAGCGGGAGGAACGAGCAGTACTTC.

This clone appeared a single time. The rearrangement joins TRBV10-3 to TRBJ2-7; 9 nucleotides align to TRBD2. The germline V gene has CDR1 ENHRY and CDR2 SYGVKD. Trimming at V came to 4 bases and at J to 2 bases, leaving 15 bases not matched to a gene. This CDR3 has 18 amino acids. The CDR3 region is CAISALTPLAGTPYEQYF. The CDR3 coding sequence is TGTGCCATCAGTGCACTCACCCCTCTAGCGGGGACACCCTACGAGCAGTACTTC.

V usage is TRBV2 and J usage is TRBJ2-7, with 8 bases that match TRBD2. The ends lost 4 bases at V and 2 bases at J; junction bases unmatched: 7. The CDR3 loop spans 15 amino acids. Germline V gives CDR1 SNHLY, CDR2 FYNNEI. For the CDR3, the DNA is TGTGCCAGCAGTGGGCGAGCGGGAGTTACCTACGAGCAGTACTTC. Translated: CASSGRAGVTYEQYF.

V is TRBV9 and J is TRBJ2-1; possible D gene TRBD2, 6 bases. CDR1 and CDR2 from the germline V gene are SGDLS and YYNGEE. The V end was cut by 3 bases, the J end by 8 bases, with 15 bases between. The CDR3 contains 14 residues. The CDR3 coding sequence is TGTGCCAGCAGCGCTAGCGACCTAAGCCATGAGCAGTTCTTC. This translates into CASSASDLSHEQFF.

The chain combines TRBV30 with TRBJ2-3, with 12 bases matching TRBD2. The germline V gene has CDR1 GTSNPN and CDR2 SVGIG (reference sequence). Germline trimming cut 3 bases from V and 5 bases from J; bases unmatched to any gene: 3. CDR3 length: 14 residues. In nucleotides, the CDR3 is TGTGCCTGGAGGACTAGCGGGAGTTTAGATACGCAGTATTTT. It translates to CAWRTSGSLDTQYF. Based on the CDR3 plus reference TRBV30 and TRBJ2-3, the full variable domain is SQTIHQWPATLVQPVGSPLSLECTVEGTSNPNLYWYRQAAGRGLQLLFYSVGIGQISSEVPQNLSASRPQDRQFILSSKKLLLSDSGFYLCAWRTSGSLDTQYFGPGTRLTVL.

The chain couples TRBV7-2 to TRBJ2-3; the D gene is possibly TRBD2 (6 bases). V was trimmed by 6 bases and J by 0 bases, leaving 16 bases between them. The CDR3 contains 16 residues. Germline assignment: CDR1 SGHTA and CDR2 FQGNSA. The CDR3 loop is CASSHGGLISTDTQYF. CDR3 sequence (DNA): TGTGCCAGCAGTCATGGAGGGTTGATTAGCACAGATACGCAGTATTTT.

The chain recombines TRBV25-1 with TRBJ2-2, with a possible D match to TRBD2 (6 bases). V lost 3 bases to trimming and J lost 5 bases, with 16 bases between them. Germline V CDR1 and CDR2: MGHDK, SYGVNS. The CDR3 has 16 residues. Here the CDR3 DNA reads TGTGCCAGCAGTGAGGCTAGCCAGGGAGGAACCGGGGAGCTGTTTTTT. Translation: CASSEASQGGTGELFF.